This T cell receptor (beta chain) appears in the sequencing data of a study of T cell changes during pregnancy in multiple sclerosis. This clone was observed once. Trimming left V 7 bases short and J 5 bases short, with 23 bases between. The CDR3 spans 16 residues. The germline CDR1 and CDR2 sequences are PRHDT and FYEKMQ (reference sequence). The assay was immunoSEQ multiplex PCR, and TCRdb's table has in-frame clones only and misses some. The table includes tens of thousands of clones, 91% detected once. The sample in question was peripheral blood, obtained after pregnancy. The J gene is TRBJ1-2, the V gene TRBV13, with a weak D call TRBD1 (5 bases). The TCR sequence derives from a female donor in good health, enrolled as a control in a pregnancy study. Here the CDR3 DNA reads TGTGCCAGCAACCAACATTTGGAGTGGACAAAATATGGCTACACCTTC. Encoded protein: CASNQHLEWTKYGYTF.